The 5 T cell receptor beta chains in this list originate from one sample, sequenced in a study of shared clonotypes between healthy human individuals (dated by TCRdb to 2018 to 2020). The library was prepared using the immunoSEQ multiplex PCR assay. The clones in this table, taken by TCRdb from immuneACCESS, are in-frame only. Not every clone is retained; where verified, under half of the shortfall comes from an unresolved V gene, and the cause of the rest is unknown. The sample table contains hundreds of thousands of clones; only one count was recorded for around 95% of them. Clones ranked in the top ten supply over 0.1% of the sample. CD8 naive samples were CD45RO-negative cells positively selected for CCR7, giving a CD45RA+CCR7+ population that excluded TemRA cells. Sequenced input: naive CD8+ T cells sorted from blood. The cell subset or site label here, explained by the study, means: CD45RA+CCR7+. These TCRs come from a woman aged 30 to 39 in good health.

With respect to this clone: The junction departs from germline at one end; a sequencing error may be responsible. The chain is built from TRBV6-6 and TRBJ2-1; 9 bases are shared with TRBD1. CDR3 length: 15 residues. Looked up from germline, CDR1 is MNHNY and CDR2 is SVGAGI (reference sequence). CDR3 residues: CAGSYSGQGYNEQFF. The CDR3 DNA reads as TGTGCCGGCAGTTACTCGGGACAGGGATACAATGAGCAGTTCTTC.

The rearrangement uses TRBV27 and TRBJ1-5, with TRBD1 as a possible D gene (5 bases). Looked up from germline, CDR1 is MNHEY and CDR2 is SMNVEV (reference sequence). Trimming removed 6 bases from V and 9 bases from J, with 15 bases in between. This CDR3 region has 13 residues. The CDR3 loop reads CASSPRVRGPQHF. Written as DNA, the CDR3 is TGTGCCAGCAGCCCCCGGGTGAGGGGGCCCCAGCATTTT.

The chain couples TRBV27 to TRBJ2-5; D is possibly TRBD1 (6 bases). CDR3 length equals 14 residues. V was shortened by 2 bases and J by 4 bases, with 11 bases between the two germline ends. CDR1 and CDR2 from the germline V gene are MNHEY and SMNVEV (reference sequence). The CDR3 nucleotides read TGTGCCAGCAGTTTAATGGCAGGGGTAGAGACCCAGTACTTC. Translation gives CASSLMAGVETQYF.

The rearrangement uses TRBV5-5 and TRBJ1-5; perhaps TRBD1 as D (5 bases). The ends were cut back, 4 bases at V and 0 bases at J, with 26 bases in the middle. The length of the CDR3 is 20 residues. Germline CDR1 reads SGHKS; CDR2 reads YYEKEE (reference sequence). The DNA for the CDR3 is TGTGCCAGCAGCATAAGTTCTCGGGTCCCTTGGGGGGATAGCAATCAGCCCCAGCATTTT. Amino acid sequence: CASSISSRVPWGDSNQPQHF.

CDR3 sequence (DNA): TGTGCCAGCAGCGAGCCAGGAAGTAACTATGGCTACACCTTC. Protein sequence: CASSEPGSNYGYTF. This chain links TRBV28 with TRBJ1-2; D is undetermined. This CDR3 has 14 amino acids. Germline V gene sequence: CDR1 MDHEN, CDR2 SYDVKM. Trimming cost V 6 bases and J 1 base, with 12 bases left between them.